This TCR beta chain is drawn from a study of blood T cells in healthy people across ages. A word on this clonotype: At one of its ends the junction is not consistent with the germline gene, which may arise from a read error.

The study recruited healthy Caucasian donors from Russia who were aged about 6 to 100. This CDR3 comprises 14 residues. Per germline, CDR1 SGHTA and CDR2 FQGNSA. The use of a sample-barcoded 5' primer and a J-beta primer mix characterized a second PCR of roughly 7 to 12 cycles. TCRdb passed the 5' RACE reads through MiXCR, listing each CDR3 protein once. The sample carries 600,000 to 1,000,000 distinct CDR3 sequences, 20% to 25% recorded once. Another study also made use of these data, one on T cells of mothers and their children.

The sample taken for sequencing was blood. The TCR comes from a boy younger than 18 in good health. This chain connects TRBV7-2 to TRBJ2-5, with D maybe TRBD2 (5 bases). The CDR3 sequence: CDSNPGVVGETQYF. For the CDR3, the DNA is TGTGACAGCAACCCCGGGGTTGTGGGAGAGACCCAGTACTTC.